This entry concerns a single T cell receptor beta chain. Its specificity is not known. These data originate in a study of OX40 agonist ivuxolimab in advanced cancers. About the research overall: Ivuxolimab, an agonistic anti-OX40 (CD134) antibody, was given to patients. Three patients showed partial responses: one hepatocellular carcinoma and two cutaneous melanoma cases.

Study-level results: At 0.1 to 3.0 mg/kg and by week 6, clonal expansion occurred in CD4+ and CD8+ blood T cells.

Trimming stripped 0 bases from V and 0 bases from J, with 13 bases between. The CDR3 extends over 18 amino acids. Germline lookup yields CDR1 SGHRS and CDR2 YFSETQ. Clones were sequenced by immunoSEQ multiplex PCR, and TCRdb holds only the in-frame ones, with some missing. The top ten hold 6.2% of the sample, which has approximately 76,000 clones, over 90% seen once. This TCR derives from an adult with an advanced solid tumor such as melanoma, head and neck, liver or kidney cancer. V usage is TRBV5-1 and J usage is TRBJ2-6, with D perhaps TRBD2 (6 bases). The specimen was CD4+ or CD8+ T cells sorted from blood, collected in a trial of the OX40 agonist ivuxolimab. The CDR3 DNA follows: TGCGCCAGCAGCTTGGAAGGAGGGGTCCCCTCTGGGGCCAACGTCCTGACTTTC. Translation: CASSLEGGVPSGANVLTF.